Listed below are T cell receptor beta chains from one sample, sequenced in a study of blood T cells in healthy people across ages. MiXCR, applied by TCRdb to the 5' RACE reads, yields one record per CDR3 protein. The table lists some 940,000 distinct CDR3 sequences, 25% to 35% of them singletons. These data also featured in a second study, about T cells of mothers and their children.

Sequencing input: blood. The receptors shown here come from a woman in her thirties or forties in good health. Both conserved end residues are part of each CDR3. A D gene is named only where the DNA matches it firmly. A row's size may be missing; if present it is once, few, many or a size class.

clone size	V gene	J gene	D gene	CDR3 DNA	CDR3 protein
few	TRBV7-9	TRBJ1-3	-	TGTGCCAGCAGCTTTGCGGAGGCGGCCACCATATATTTT	CASSFAEAATIYF
-	TRBV5-1	TRBJ2-4	-	TGCGCCAGCAGCTGGGGATTGAGGGGAATGGAGACCCGGTACTTC	CASSWGLRGMETRYF
-	TRBV10-3	TRBJ1-1	-	TGTGCCATCAGTGTCGGGGGGGACACTGAAGCTTTCTTT	CAISVGGDTEAFF
many	TRBV28	TRBJ2-5	-	TGTGCCAGCAGTTCTGTGGGACAAGAGACCCAGTACTTC	CASSSVGQETQYF
-	TRBV9	TRBJ1-1	-	TGTGCCAGCAGCGAAGCAGGGTTTCTAGAGAACACTGAAGCTTTCTTT	CASSEAGFLENTEAFF
few	TRBV4-3	TRBJ1-6	TRBD1	TGCGCCAGCAGCCGAGTACAGGGGGCGAGAAATTCACCCCTCCACTTT	CASSRVQGARNSPLHF
few	TRBV7-8	TRBJ2-7	-	TGTGCCAGCAGCCCCACCTGGGCCCACGAGCAGTACTTC	CASSPTWAHEQYF
many	TRBV5-6	TRBJ2-7	-	TGTGCCAGCAACCCCTCGGGACGTCGGAGCTCCTACGAGCAGTACTTC	CASNPSGRRSSYEQYF
-	TRBV7-6	TRBJ2-7	TRBD1	TGTGCCAACAGCGTGGGACAGGGAGTTGACGAGCAGTACTTC	CANSVGQGVDEQYF
-	TRBV10-3	TRBJ2-1	TRBD1	TGTGCCATCAGTGGGGGTCGGGGACAGGTCAAAGGGGATGAGCAGTTCTTC	CAISGGRGQVKGDEQFF
-	TRBV12-3/TRBV12-4	TRBJ1-2	TRBD1	TGTGCCAGCATCGCCATCCCGGGACAGGGTCACTATGGCTACACCTTC	CASIAIPGQGHYGYTF
-	TRBV12-3/TRBV12-4	TRBJ1-6	-	TGTGCCAGCATTTCAAATCATAATTCACCCCTCCACTTT	CASISNHNSPLHF
-	TRBV12-5	TRBJ2-2	-	TGTGCTAGTGGTTTGGTATTGTCAGGGGATTTTTCCGGGGGGCTGTTTTTT	CASGLVLSGDFSGGLFF
-	TRBV5-1	TRBJ1-2	-	TGCGCCAGCAGCTTGGATGGAAGGTCAGCTAACTATGGCTACACCTTC	CASSLDGRSANYGYTF
-	TRBV5-5	TRBJ1-5	-	TGTGCCAGCGGCTTACGGACGTCAAGCAATCAGCCCCAGCATTTT	CASGLRTSSNQPQHF
-	TRBV6-6	TRBJ2-3	TRBD2	TGTGCCAGCAGCCAACTACATAGCGGGGGGGCCCATACGCAGTATTTT	CASSQLHSGGAHTQYF
many	TRBV24-1	TRBJ2-1	-	TGTGCCACCAGTGATTTCAGGGGCAATGAGCAGTTCTTC	CATSDFRGNEQFF
few	TRBV10-3	TRBJ2-7	TRBD1	TGTGCCATCAGTGACAGGACAGGGGTCTACGAGCAGTACTTC	CAISDRTGVYEQYF
many	TRBV7-2	TRBJ1-6	TRBD1	TGTGCCAGCAGCTCTATCCCTTTAGTTGACAGGGGAGTAAATTCACCCCTCCACTTT	CASSSIPLVDRGVNSPLHF
-	TRBV7-2	TRBJ2-7	-	TGTGCCAGCAGCTTAGCAAATCCGATGCGGGGCCCCCACTCCTATGAGCAGTACTTC	CASSLANPMRGPHSYEQYF
few	TRBV3-1	TRBJ2-1	-	TGTGCCAGCAGCCAAGAAAATCAGCGAGGCATCTCCTACAATGGGCAGTTCTTC	CASSQENQRGISYNGQFF
-	TRBV7-9	TRBJ2-7	-	TGTGCCAGCAGCCCATCAGGGGGGGGAGCCGAGCAGTACTTC	CASSPSGGGAEQYF
few	TRBV5-5	TRBJ1-2	-	TGTGCCAGCAGCTATACAGGGACCCTGAACTATGGCTACACCTTC	CASSYTGTLNYGYTF
-	TRBV10-3	TRBJ2-7	-	TGTGCCATCAGCAGGGGACGGCCCTACGAGCAGTACTTC	CAISRGRPYEQYF
many	TRBV20-1	TRBJ1-3	-	TGCAGTGCTAGAGATCTACAGGGAAACACCATATATTTT	CSARDLQGNTIYF
-	TRBV6-6	TRBJ2-3	-	TGTGCCAGCAGCACCACTCGCGGGGTTCCGGGAGATACGCAGTATTTT	CASSTTRGVPGDTQYF
-	TRBV5-1	TRBJ2-1	-	TGCGCCAGCAGCCCCGCGACCCTTTCGAGCTCCTACAATGAGCAGTTCTTC	CASSPATLSSSYNEQFF
few	TRBV15	TRBJ2-7	-	TGTGCCACCAGAGACCGGTCAGGGGGGCCGTACGAGCAGTACTTC	CATRDRSGGPYEQYF
-	TRBV21-1	TRBJ1-1	-	TGTGCCACCTTAAGGAGTCAGAACACTGAAGCTTTCTTT	CATLRSQNTEAFF
many	TRBV20-1	TRBJ2-6	-	TGCAGTGCTAGAGATCAAAGTTCTGGTGGGGCCAACGTCCTGACTTTC	CSARDQSSGGANVLTF
-	TRBV20-1	TRBJ2-7	-	TGCAGTGCTAGAGGTTGGATTACCTACGAGCAGTACTTC	CSARGWITYEQYF
-	TRBV2	TRBJ2-4	-	TGTGCCAGCAGTGAACGTCTTAAGGGGGTTAGGGAGCAGTACTTC	CASSERLKGVREQYF
-	TRBV11-2	TRBJ2-5	-	TGTGCCAGCAGACGATCCGGGACCAATTATGAGCAGTACTTC	CASRRSGTNYEQYF
many	TRBV24-1	TRBJ1-2	-	TGTGCCACCAGTGATCCGGCACAGGGATTTTCTAATGGCTACACCTTC	CATSDPAQGFSNGYTF